This T cell receptor beta chain was obtained from a study of T cells in Graves' hyperthyroidism and ophthalmopathy. This clonotype was recorded many times. Patients affected by ophthalmopathy presented a Clinical Activity Score of at least 3, a NOSPECS grade of at least 4, and disease duration below 3 months. Using RNA transcripts as the source, TCR beta CDR3 regions were amplified. When the TCR CDR3 underwent first-round RT-PCR, the HTBI primer set was used. From the multiplex PCR reads, TCRdb called clonotypes with MiXCR, one entry per CDR3 protein. The table shows about 640,000 distinct CDR3 sequences, with about 20% occurring only once. Sequenced input: blood. This clonotype originated in a man aged 25-45 years with Graves' ophthalmopathy.

Written as DNA, the CDR3 is TGTGCCAGCTCACAAACCACAGGGCCTAGCACAGATACGCAGTATTTT. It yields the protein CASSQTTGPSTDTQYF. This chain uses TRBV18 with TRBJ2-3; D is perhaps TRBD1 (6 bases). The CDR3 has 16 residues. Germline V lookup: CDR1 KGHSH, CDR2 LQKENI. The germline V and J ends were trimmed by 4 bases and 0 bases, with 14 bases remaining between them.